What follows are 3 T cell receptor beta chains derived from one specimen sequenced in a study of T cell responses to AZD1222 COVID-19 vaccine (dated by TCRdb to about 2021). The receptor library was made with the immunoSEQ multiplex PCR assay. Held by TCRdb, this immuneACCESS table contains in-frame sequences only and omits some clones. Under half of the omission traces to an unresolved V gene where checked; the cause of the rest is unknown. The sample profile shows tens of thousands of clones; under 95% of them were found once. Of the sample, 5.2% falls within the top ten clones. In light of the paper, this sample's time point label describes: baseline before first vaccination. Read against the paper, the sample's treatment or condition label means: meningococcal conjugate vaccine given as trial control. Sequencing was performed on peripheral blood, taken on day 0 of MenACWY control vaccination. Receptor source: an adult in good health.

The gene calls are TRBV5-1 and TRBJ1-1, with D possibly TRBD1 on 6 matching bases. Germline V CDR1 and CDR2: SGHRS, YFSETQ. This CDR3 region has 15 residues. Trimming shortened V by 4 bases and J by 1 base, and 14 bases separated the two germline ends. The CDR3 sequence is CASSAAGARNTEAFF. CDR3 sequence (DNA): TGCGCCAGCAGCGCGGCAGGGGCAAGGAACACTGAAGCTTTCTTT.

V gene TRBV6-4 combines with J gene TRBJ1-1; maybe TRBD1 (6 bases). Looked up from germline, CDR1 is MRHNA and CDR2 is SNTAGT. The V end lost 11 bases, the J end lost 6 bases, and 19 bases lay between the germline ends. This CDR3 region has 13 residues. CDR3 bases: TGTGCCTCCTCTCGGGGGCCCTGGGCTGAAGCTTTCTTT. This sequence encodes CASSRGPWAEAFF.

The rearrangement joins TRBV10-3 to TRBJ2-7; D uncertain. Germline V gives CDR1 ENHRY, CDR2 SYGVKD. This CDR3 is built from 15 residues. V was pared by 5 bases and J by 0 bases, with 14 bases between. The CDR3 nucleotides are TGTGCCATCAGTCCGGGCGAACTCGTCTCCTACGAGCAGTACTTC. Its protein is CAISPGELVSYEQYF.